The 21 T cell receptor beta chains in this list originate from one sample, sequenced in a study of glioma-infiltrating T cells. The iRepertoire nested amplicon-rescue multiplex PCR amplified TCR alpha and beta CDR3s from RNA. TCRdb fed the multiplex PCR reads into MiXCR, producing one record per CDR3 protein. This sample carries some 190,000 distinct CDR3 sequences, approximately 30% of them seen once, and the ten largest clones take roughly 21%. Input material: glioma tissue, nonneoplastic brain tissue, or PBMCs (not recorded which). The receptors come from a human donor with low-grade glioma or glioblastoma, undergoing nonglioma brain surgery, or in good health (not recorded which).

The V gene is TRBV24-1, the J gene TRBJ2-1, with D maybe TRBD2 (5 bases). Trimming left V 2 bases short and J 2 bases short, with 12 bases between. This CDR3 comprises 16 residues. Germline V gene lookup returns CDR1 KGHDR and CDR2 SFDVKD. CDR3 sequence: CATSDSGVAPYNEQFF. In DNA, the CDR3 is TGTGCCACCAGTGATTCGGGCGTAGCGCCCTACAATGAGCAGTTCTTC.

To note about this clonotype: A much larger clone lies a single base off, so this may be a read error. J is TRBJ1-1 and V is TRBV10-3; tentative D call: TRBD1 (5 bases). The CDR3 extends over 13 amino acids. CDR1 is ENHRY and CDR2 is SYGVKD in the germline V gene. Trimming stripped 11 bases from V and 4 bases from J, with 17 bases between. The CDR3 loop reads CAGKGVMSTEAFF. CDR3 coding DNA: TGTGCCGGAAAAGGGGTTATGAGCACTGAAGCTTTCTTT.

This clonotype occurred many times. The CDR3 coding sequence is TGTGCCAGCAGCCAAGAGCGCTCTAAACCGAGCTCCTACAATGAGCAGTTCTTC. This translates into CASSQERSKPSSYNEQFF. The rearrangement uses TRBV3-1 and TRBJ2-1, with D unclear. Germline CDR1 and CDR2: LGHDT and YNNKEL (reference sequence). Between the trimmed V and J ends, which lost 0 bases and 0 bases, there was a span of 15 bases. This CDR3 comprises 18 residues.

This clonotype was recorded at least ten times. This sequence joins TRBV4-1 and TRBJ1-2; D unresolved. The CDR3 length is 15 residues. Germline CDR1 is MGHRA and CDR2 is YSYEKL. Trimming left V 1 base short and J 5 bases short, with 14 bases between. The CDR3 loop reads CASSQGFRGGYGYTF. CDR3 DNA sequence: TGCGCCAGCAGCCAAGGGTTCCGGGGAGGATATGGCTACACCTTC.

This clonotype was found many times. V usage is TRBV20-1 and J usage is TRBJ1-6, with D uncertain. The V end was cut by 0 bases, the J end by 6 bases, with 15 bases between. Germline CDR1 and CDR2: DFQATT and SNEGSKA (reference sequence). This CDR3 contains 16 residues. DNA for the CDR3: TGCAGTGCTAGAGATGCCCGCGGGAGTTTTAATTCACCCCTCCACTTT. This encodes CSARDARGSFNSPLHF.

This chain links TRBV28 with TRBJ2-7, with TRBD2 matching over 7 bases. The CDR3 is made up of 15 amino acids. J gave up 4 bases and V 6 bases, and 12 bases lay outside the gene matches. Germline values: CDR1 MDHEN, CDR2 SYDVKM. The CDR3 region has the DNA TGTGCCAGCAGAAACGACCCGGGGAGGGTGTACGAGCAGTACTTC. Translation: CASRNDPGRVYEQYF.

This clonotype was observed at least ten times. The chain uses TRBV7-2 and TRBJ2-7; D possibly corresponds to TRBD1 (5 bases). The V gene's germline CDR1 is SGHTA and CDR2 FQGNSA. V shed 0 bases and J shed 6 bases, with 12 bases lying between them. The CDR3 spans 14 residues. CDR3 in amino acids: CASSLAGSGFEQYF. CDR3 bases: TGTGCCAGCAGCTTAGCGGGGTCAGGGTTCGAGCAGTACTTC. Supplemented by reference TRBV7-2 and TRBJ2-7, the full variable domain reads GAGVSQSPSNKVTEKGKDVELRCDPISGHTALYWYRQSLGQGLEFLIYFQGNSAPDKSGLPSDRFSAERTGGSVSTLTIQRTQQEDSAVYLCASSLAGSGFEQYFGPGTRLTVT.

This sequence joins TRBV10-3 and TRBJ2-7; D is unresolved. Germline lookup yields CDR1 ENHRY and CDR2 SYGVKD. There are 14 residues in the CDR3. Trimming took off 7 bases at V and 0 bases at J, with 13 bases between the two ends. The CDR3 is CAITANRHSYEQYF. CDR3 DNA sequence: TGTGCCATCACGGCCAATCGACACTCCTACGAGCAGTACTTC.

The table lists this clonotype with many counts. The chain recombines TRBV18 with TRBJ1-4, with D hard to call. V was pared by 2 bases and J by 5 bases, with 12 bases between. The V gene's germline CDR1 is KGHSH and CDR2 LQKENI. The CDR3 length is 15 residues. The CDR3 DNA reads TGTGCCAGCTCACCATCGACTCCGGGGAATGAAAAACTGTTTTTT. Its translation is CASSPSTPGNEKLFF.

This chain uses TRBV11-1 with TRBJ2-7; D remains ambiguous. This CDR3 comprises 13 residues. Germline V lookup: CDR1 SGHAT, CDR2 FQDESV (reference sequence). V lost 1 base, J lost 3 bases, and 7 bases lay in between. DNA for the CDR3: TGTGCCAGCAGCTTAGAAGTCAGCTACGAGCAGTACTTC. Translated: CASSLEVSYEQYF. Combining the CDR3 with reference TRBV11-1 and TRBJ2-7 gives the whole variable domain EAEVAQSPRYKITEKSQAVAFWCDPISGHATLYWYRQILGQGPELLVQFQDESVVDDSQLPKDRFSAERLKGVDSTLKIQPAELGDSAMYLCASSLEVSYEQYFGPGTRLTVT.

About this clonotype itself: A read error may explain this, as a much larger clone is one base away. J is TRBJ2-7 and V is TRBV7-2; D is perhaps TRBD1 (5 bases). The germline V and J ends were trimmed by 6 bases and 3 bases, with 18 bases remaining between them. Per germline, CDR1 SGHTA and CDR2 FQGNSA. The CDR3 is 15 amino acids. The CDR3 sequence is CASRSSGLGVYEQYF. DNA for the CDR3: TGTGCCAGCAGATCTAGTGGATTAGGGGTCTACGAGCAGTACTTC.

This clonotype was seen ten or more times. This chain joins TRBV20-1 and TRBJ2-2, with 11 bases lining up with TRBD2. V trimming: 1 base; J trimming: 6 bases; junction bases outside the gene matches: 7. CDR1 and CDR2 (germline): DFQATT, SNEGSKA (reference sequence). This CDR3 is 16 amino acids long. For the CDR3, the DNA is TGCAGTGCTAGAGCGGTAGCGGGAGGGCCTTCCGGGGAGCTGTTTTTT. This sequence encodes CSARAVAGGPSGELFF.

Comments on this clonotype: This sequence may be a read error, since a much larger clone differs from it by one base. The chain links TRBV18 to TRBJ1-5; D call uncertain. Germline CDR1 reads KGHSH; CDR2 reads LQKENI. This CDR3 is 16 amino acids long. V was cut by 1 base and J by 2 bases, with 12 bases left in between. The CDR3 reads CASSPQGSLGNQPQHF. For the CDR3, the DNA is TGTGCCAGCTCACCACAAGGGAGTTTGGGCAATCAGCCCCAGCATTTT.

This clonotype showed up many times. CDR3 in amino acids: CASSFPQRATEAFF. The CDR3 DNA reads as TGTGCCAGCAGTTTCCCTCAAAGGGCCACTGAAGCTTTCTTT. V gene TRBV28 combines with J gene TRBJ1-1, with no clear D. V lost 3 bases and J 4 bases, leaving 12 bases between the germline ends. The germline V gene has CDR1 MDHEN and CDR2 SYDVKM. This CDR3 spans 14 amino acids.

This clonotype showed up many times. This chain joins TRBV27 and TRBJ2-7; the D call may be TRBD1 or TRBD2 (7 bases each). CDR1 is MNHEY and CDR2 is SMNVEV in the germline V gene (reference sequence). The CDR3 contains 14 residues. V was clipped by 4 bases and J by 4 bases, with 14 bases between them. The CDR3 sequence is CASSWAGGAYEQYF. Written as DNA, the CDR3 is TGTGCCAGCAGTTGGGCAGGGGGGGCTTACGAGCAGTACTTC.

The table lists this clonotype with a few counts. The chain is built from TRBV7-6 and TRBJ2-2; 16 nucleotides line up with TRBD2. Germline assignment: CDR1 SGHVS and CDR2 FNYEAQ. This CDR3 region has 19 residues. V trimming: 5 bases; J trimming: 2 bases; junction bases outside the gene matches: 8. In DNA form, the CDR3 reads TGTGCCAGCAGCCGCCCGGGACTAGCGGGAGGGCTTAACACCGGGGAGCTGTTTTTT. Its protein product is CASSRPGLAGGLNTGELFF. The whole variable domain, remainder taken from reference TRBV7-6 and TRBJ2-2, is GAGVSQSPRYKVTKRGQDVALRCDPISGHVSLYWYRQALGQGPEFLTYFNYEAQQDKSGLPNDRFSAERPEGSISTLTIQRTEQRDSAMYRCASSRPGLAGGLNTGELFFGEGSRLTVL.

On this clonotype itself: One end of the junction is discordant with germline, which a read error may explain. The CDR3 DNA sequence: TGTTCCACCAGCAGAGATGTCAGCGGTAACGCATATACGCAGTATTTT. Translated: CSTSRDVSGNAYTQYF. This chain links TRBV15 with TRBJ2-3; possibly TRBD2 for D (5 bases). CDR3 length: 16 amino acids. Germline V gene sequence: CDR1 LNHNV, CDR2 YYDKDF (reference sequence).

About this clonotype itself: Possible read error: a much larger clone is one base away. CDR3 DNA: TGTGCCAGCTCACCCACTAGCGGCCCCTACGAGCAGTTCTTC. As protein: CASSPTSGPYEQFF. The V and J genes are TRBV18 and TRBJ2-1; 8 bases are shared with TRBD2. The CDR3 is made up of 14 amino acids. Germline lookup yields CDR1 KGHSH and CDR2 LQKENI. V trimming: 3 bases; J trimming: 10 bases; junction bases outside the gene matches: 8. Supplemented by reference TRBV18 and TRBJ2-1, the full variable domain reads NAGVMQNPRHLVRRRGQEARLRCSPMKGHSHVYWYRQLPEEGLKFMVYLQKENIIDESGMPKERFSAEFPKEGPSILRIQQVVRGDSAAYFCASSPTSGPYEQFFGPGTRLTVL.

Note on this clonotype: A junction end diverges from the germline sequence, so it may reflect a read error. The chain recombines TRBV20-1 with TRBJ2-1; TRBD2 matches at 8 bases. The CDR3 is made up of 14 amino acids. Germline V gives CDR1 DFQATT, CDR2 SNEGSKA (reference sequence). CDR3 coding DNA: TGCAGTACTAGAGACCCACTAGCGGACAATGAGCAGTTCTTC. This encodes CSTRDPLADNEQFF.

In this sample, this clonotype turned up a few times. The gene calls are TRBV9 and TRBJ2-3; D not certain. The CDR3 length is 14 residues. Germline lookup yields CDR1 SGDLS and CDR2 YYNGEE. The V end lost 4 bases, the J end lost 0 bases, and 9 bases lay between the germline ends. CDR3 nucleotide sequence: TGTGCCAGCAGCCCAATGACTAGCACAGATACGCAGTATTTT. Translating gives CASSPMTSTDTQYF.

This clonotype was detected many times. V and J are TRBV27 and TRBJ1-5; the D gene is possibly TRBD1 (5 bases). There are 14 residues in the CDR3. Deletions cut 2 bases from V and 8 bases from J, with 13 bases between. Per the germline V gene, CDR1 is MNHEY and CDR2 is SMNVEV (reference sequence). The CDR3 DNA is TGTGCCAGCAGTTTAAGATCCAAAGGGGAGCCCCAGCATTTT. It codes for CASSLRSKGEPQHF.